What follows are 31 T cell receptor beta chains derived from one specimen sequenced in a study of lymphopenia after photon versus proton radiotherapy. Clones were read by immunoSEQ multiplex PCR, and TCRdb kept only the in-frame ones, dropping some. The sample holds fewer than 25,000 clones, roughly 90% seen once. The sequences come from peripheral blood, collected from a patient treated with proton-based radiotherapy. These receptors all come from a man aged 80 or over with esophageal cancer.

This rearrangement joins TRBV5-5 to TRBJ2-1; D remains unclear. CDR1 SGHKS and CDR2 YYEKEE come from the germline V gene (reference sequence). The germline V and J ends were trimmed by 0 bases and 3 bases, with 16 bases remaining between them. The CDR3 sequence is 17 residues long. The CDR3, as DNA: TGTGCCAGCAGCTTGGACCTTATCAATATTGACTACAATGAGCAGTTCTTC. Protein sequence: CASSLDLINIDYNEQFF.

The rearrangement joins TRBV4-1 to TRBJ1-1; D not resolved. Germline V lookup: CDR1 MGHRA, CDR2 YSYEKL. V was shortened by 4 bases and J by 0 bases, with 15 bases between the two germline ends. The CDR3 sequence is 16 residues long. CDR3: CASSRLRQIMNTEAFF. CDR3 DNA: TGCGCCAGCAGCCGTTTGAGGCAGATCATGAACACTGAAGCTTTCTTT.

This chain links TRBV14 with TRBJ2-5; D remains unclear. The CDR3 covers 13 residues. V was clipped by 3 bases and J by 3 bases, with 8 bases between them. The V gene's germline CDR1 is SGHDN and CDR2 FVKESK. The CDR3 loop reads CASSQGAEETQYF. CDR3 DNA: TGTGCCAGCAGCCAGGGCGCGGAAGAGACCCAGTACTTC.

This rearrangement joins TRBV7-6 to TRBJ2-1; TRBD1 aligns across 7 bases. The junction had 3 bases not matched to a gene; V was cut back by 0 bases and J by 4 bases. Germline lookup yields CDR1 SGHVS and CDR2 FNYEAQ. The CDR3 contains 15 residues. The CDR3 loop reads CASSLARDSYNEQFF. In DNA, the CDR3 is TGTGCCAGCAGCTTAGCCCGGGACAGTTACAATGAGCAGTTCTTC.

This chain links TRBV7-9 with TRBJ1-6; weak D call: TRBD1 (5 bases). Germline CDR1 reads SEHNR; CDR2 reads FQNEAQ (reference sequence). CDR3 length: 15 residues. V was cut by 6 bases and J by 6 bases, with 15 bases left in between. CDR3 residues: CASRNFRDLNSPLHF. CDR3 DNA sequence: TGTGCCAGCAGGAATTTCCGGGACCTTAATTCACCCCTCCACTTT.

The V gene is TRBV5-1, the J gene TRBJ1-1, with 7 nucleotides matching TRBD1. The CDR3 is 14 residues long. Germline V lookup: CDR1 SGHRS, CDR2 YFSETQ. After removal of 5 bases from V and 6 bases from J, the junction contained 10 bases not matched to a gene. CDR3 in DNA: TGCGCCAGCAGGGGCGAGGGGGCTGGCGCTGAAGCTTTCTTT. It codes for CASRGEGAGAEAFF.

The V and J genes are TRBV2 and TRBJ1-3; D remains ambiguous. V gave up 6 bases and J gave up 0 bases, with 3 bases separating them. CDR1 is SNHLY, CDR2 FYNNEI, per germline. The CDR3 is 12 amino acids. The CDR3 coding sequence is TGTGCCAGCAGGGCCTCTGGAAACACCATATATTTT. It specifies CASRASGNTIYF.

This chain links TRBV19 with TRBJ2-5; D is perhaps TRBD1 (6 bases). The CDR3 totals 14 residues. V was cut by 5 bases and J by 5 bases, with 15 bases left in between. Germline V gene sequence: CDR1 LNHDA, CDR2 SQIVND (reference sequence). This chain's CDR3 is CASSYRGTKETQYF. The CDR3 DNA reads as TGTGCCAGTAGTTATCGTGGGACAAAGGAGACCCAGTACTTC.

The chain carries TRBV27 and TRBJ1-2, with D hard to call. Looked up from germline, CDR1 is MNHEY and CDR2 is SMNVEV (reference sequence). The V end lost 3 bases, the J end lost 1 base, and 6 bases lay between the germline ends. This CDR3 has 13 residues. CDR3 residues: CASSFKVNYGYTF. Here the CDR3 DNA reads TGTGCCAGCAGTTTCAAGGTTAACTATGGCTACACCTTC.

This chain connects TRBV18 to TRBJ2-5; D remains unclear. The CDR3 is made up of 14 amino acids. V shed 0 bases and J shed 5 bases, with 10 bases lying between them. Germline assignment: CDR1 KGHSH and CDR2 LQKENI. The CDR3 DNA sequence: TGTGCCAGCTCACCACCGAGCGTCGGTGAGACCCAGTACTTC. Its protein product is CASSPPSVGETQYF.

The genes are TRBV18 and TRBJ2-2, with a possible D match to TRBD1 (5 bases). CDR1 is KGHSH and CDR2 is LQKENI in the germline V gene. V lost 4 bases and J lost 4, with 7 bases in between. CDR3 length equals 13 residues. CDR3 bases: TGTGCCAGCTCACTAGACAGCACCGGGGAGCTGTTTTTT. Its protein product is CASSLDSTGELFF.

This clone has a single count. The gene calls are TRBV9 and TRBJ1-5; D ambiguous. The CDR3 length is 13 residues. The germline V and J ends were trimmed by 0 bases and 9 bases, with 10 bases remaining between them. Germline CDR1 reads SGDLS; CDR2 reads YYNGEE. For the CDR3, the DNA is TGTGCCAGCAGCGTAGCCGGGCAAGGGCCCCAGCATTTT. Its protein product is CASSVAGQGPQHF.

The rearrangement joins TRBV4-3 to TRBJ1-1, with 7 bases aligning to TRBD1. CDR1 and CDR2 from the germline V gene are LGHNA and YSLEER. V lost 1 base, J lost 4 bases, and 9 bases stayed unmatched. CDR3 length: 16 residues. The CDR3 DNA reads as TGCGCCAGCAGCCAAGCCACAGGGGCCCTGGGCACTGAAGCTTTCTTT. Its protein is CASSQATGALGTEAFF.

The V call is TRBV7-9, the J call TRBJ2-5; D is perhaps TRBD1 or TRBD2 (5 bases each). Between the trimmed V and J ends, which lost 5 bases and 5 bases, there was a span of 12 bases. The CDR3 is 13 amino acids. Germline values: CDR1 SEHNR, CDR2 FQNEAQ (reference sequence). The DNA of the CDR3 is TGTGCCAGCAGCCGTGGGGGAGAGGAGACCCAGTACTTC. This gives the protein CASSRGGEETQYF.

The CDR3 region is CSARARPQFF. Here the CDR3 DNA reads TGCAGTGCTAGGGCCAGGCCTCAGTTCTTC. This sequence joins TRBV20-1 and TRBJ2-1; no definite D call. Germline CDR1 DFQATT, CDR2 SNEGSKA (reference sequence). Trimming stripped 3 bases from V and 13 bases from J, with 10 bases between. CDR3 length: 10 residues.

The chain couples TRBV7-6 to TRBJ2-1; perhaps TRBD1 as D (6 bases). Germline values: CDR1 SGHVS, CDR2 FNYEAQ. V was shortened by 5 bases and J by 4 bases, with 15 bases between the two germline ends. The CDR3 loop spans 15 amino acids. CDR3 residues: CASSPTGPPYNEQFF. CDR3 nucleotide sequence: TGTGCCAGCAGCCCGACAGGACCCCCATACAATGAGCAGTTCTTC.

V and J are TRBV7-3 and TRBJ2-2; unclear D gene. CDR3 length: 17 residues. The V and J ends lost 4 bases and 3 bases respectively, with 18 bases between them. The germline V gene encodes CDR1 SGHTA and CDR2 FQGTGA. In DNA form, the CDR3 reads TGTGCCAGCAGCTCCGACCCAGCCGGGTTTGACACCGGGGAGCTGTTTTTT. Translation gives CASSSDPAGFDTGELFF.

This chain links TRBV19 with TRBJ1-4; D is unclear. Germline CDR1 and CDR2: LNHDA and SQIVND (reference sequence). The V and J ends lost 3 bases and 7 bases respectively, with 12 bases between them. The CDR3 has 14 amino acids. The CDR3 loop is CASSIMSAGEKLFF. Written as DNA, the CDR3 is TGTGCCAGTAGTATCATGTCTGCTGGTGAAAAACTGTTTTTT.

V is TRBV1 and J is TRBJ2-7; the D call of TRBD2 is as the table states it, not checked on the DNA. TRBV1 constitutes a pseudogene. The CDR3 totals 19 residues. The CDR3 reads CTSSPSRFGPSTSSYEQYF. CDR3 DNA: TGCACCAGCAGCCCCAGCCGCTTCGGACCCTCAACTAGCTCCTACGAGCAGTACTTC.

CDR3 sequence: CSVGDRVAEQYF. The CDR3 nucleotides are TGCAGCGTTGGGGACAGGGTTGCCGAGCAGTACTTC. The genes are TRBV29-1 and TRBJ2-7, with 9 positions matching TRBD1. V lost 4 bases and J lost 6; bases outside the gene matches: 4. There are 12 residues in the CDR3. Germline-derived CDR1 and CDR2 are SQVTM and ANQGSEA.

This clone was seen once. The chain recombines TRBV29-1 with TRBJ1-4, with D tentatively TRBD1 (6 bases). The V end lost 4 bases, the J end lost 2 bases, and 11 bases lay between the germline ends. The germline V gene has CDR1 SQVTM and CDR2 ANQGSEA. The CDR3 loop spans 14 amino acids. Here the CDR3 DNA reads TGCAGCGTTGGGACAGCCGGCACTAATGAAAAACTGTTTTTT. As protein: CSVGTAGTNEKLFF. The whole variable domain, filled in from reference TRBV29-1 and TRBJ1-4, reads SAVISQKPSRDICQRGTSLTIQCQVDSQVTMMFWYRQQPGQSLTLIATANQGSEATYESGFVIDKFPISRPNLTFSTLTVSNMSPEDSSIYLCSVGTAGTNEKLFFGSGTQLSVL.

The chain has TRBV25-1 and TRBJ2-1; D unresolved. The germline CDR1 and CDR2 sequences are MGHDK and SYGVNS. The CDR3 runs 14 residues. Trimming stripped 1 base from V and 0 bases from J, with 4 bases between. For the CDR3, the DNA is TGTGCCAGCAGTGAATCCAGCTCCTACAATGAGCAGTTCTTC. Residues: CASSESSSYNEQFF.

The V gene is TRBV7-9, the J gene TRBJ2-3, with no clear D. Per germline, CDR1 SEHNR and CDR2 FQNEAQ (reference sequence). Trimming cost V 4 bases and J 2 bases, with 7 bases left between them. The CDR3 has 13 amino acids. CDR3 sequence reads: CASSSGYTDTQYF. The CDR3 DNA sequence: TGTGCCAGCAGCTCAGGTTACACAGATACGCAGTATTTT. Using reference TRBV7-9 and TRBJ2-3 for the parts outside the CDR3, the full variable domain is DTGVSQNPRHKITKRGQNVTFRCDPISEHNRLYWYRQTLGQGPEFLTYFQNEAQLEKSRLLSDRFSAERPKGSFSTLEIQRTEQGDSAMYLCASSSGYTDTQYFGPGTRLTVL.

The rearrangement joins TRBV5-4 to TRBJ1-6; no clear D. This CDR3 has 11 residues. CDR1 is SGHNT, CDR2 YYREEE, per germline (reference sequence). The V gene lost 4 bases and the J gene lost 12 bases, with 8 bases spanning the gap. The CDR3 here is CASSRWGPLHF. As DNA, the CDR3 is TGTGCCAGCAGCCGGTGGGGACCCCTCCACTTT.

The rearrangement joins TRBV2 to TRBJ1-5; weak D call: TRBD1 (5 bases). V was shortened by 5 bases and J by 3 bases, with 26 bases between the two germline ends. Looked up from germline, CDR1 is SNHLY and CDR2 is FYNNEI. The CDR3 is 19 amino acids. CDR3: CASSRMPFSTAKFNQPQHF. The CDR3 nucleotides read TGTGCCAGCAGTAGGATGCCCTTTTCGACAGCCAAATTCAATCAGCCCCAGCATTTT.

This clone was picked up a small number of times. This sequence joins TRBV14 and TRBJ2-1; TRBD1 is a possible D gene (6 bases). CDR3 length: 15 amino acids. V lost 11 bases and J 5 bases, leaving 22 bases between the germline ends. Germline V gene sequence: CDR1 SGHDN, CDR2 FVKESK. The CDR3 region is CASGVGQGSHNEQFF. The CDR3 bases are TGTGCCTCAGGGGTAGGGCAGGGAAGCCACAATGAGCAGTTCTTC.

The CDR3 DNA is TGTGCCAGCAGTCGAACAGGGCCGAACACCGGGGAGCTGTTTTTT. This codes for CASSRTGPNTGELFF. The J gene is TRBJ2-2, the V gene TRBV6-5; tentative D call: TRBD1 (6 bases). This CDR3 is built from 15 residues. Germline CDR1 and CDR2: MNHEY and SVGAGI. Trimming pared 5 bases from V and 0 bases from J, leaving 10 bases between.

The genes are TRBV5-5 and TRBJ1-2; D unresolved. CDR3 length: 14 residues. Trimming left V 0 bases short and J 8 bases short, with 14 bases between. The germline V gene encodes CDR1 SGHKS and CDR2 YYEKEE (reference sequence). Here the CDR3 reads CASSLEILSRGYTF. The CDR3 DNA reads as TGTGCCAGCAGCTTGGAAATTCTATCGAGAGGCTACACCTTC.

This sequence joins TRBV9 and TRBJ2-5; D is perhaps TRBD2 (5 bases). Germline V gene lookup returns CDR1 SGDLS and CDR2 YYNGEE. The V and J ends lost 0 bases and 5 bases respectively, with 14 bases between them. There are 15 residues in the CDR3. The CDR3 coding sequence is TGTGCCAGCAGCGTAGACCATACCCCGGGGGAGACCCAGTACTTC. The encoded protein is CASSVDHTPGETQYF.

V and J are TRBV18 and TRBJ2-7; 8 positions match TRBD1. The V gene's germline CDR1 is KGHSH and CDR2 LQKENI. V gave up 6 bases and J gave up 5 bases; unmatched junction bases: 6. This CDR3 region has 13 residues. As DNA, the CDR3 is TGTGCCAGCTCCCCAGGACAGGGTGACGAGCAGTACTTC. Protein product: CASSPGQGDEQYF.

V is TRBV7-2 and J is TRBJ2-5, with 9 bases fitting TRBD2. With the DNA end fitting TRBJ2-7 better, the J assignment may be wrong. CDR3 length: 15 amino acids. Germline V gene lookup returns CDR1 SGHTA and CDR2 FQGNSA. CDR3 nucleotide sequence: TGTGCCAGCAGACCAGCCCTAGCGGGGTCCTACGAGCAGTACTTC. It is translated as CASRPALAGSYEQYF.